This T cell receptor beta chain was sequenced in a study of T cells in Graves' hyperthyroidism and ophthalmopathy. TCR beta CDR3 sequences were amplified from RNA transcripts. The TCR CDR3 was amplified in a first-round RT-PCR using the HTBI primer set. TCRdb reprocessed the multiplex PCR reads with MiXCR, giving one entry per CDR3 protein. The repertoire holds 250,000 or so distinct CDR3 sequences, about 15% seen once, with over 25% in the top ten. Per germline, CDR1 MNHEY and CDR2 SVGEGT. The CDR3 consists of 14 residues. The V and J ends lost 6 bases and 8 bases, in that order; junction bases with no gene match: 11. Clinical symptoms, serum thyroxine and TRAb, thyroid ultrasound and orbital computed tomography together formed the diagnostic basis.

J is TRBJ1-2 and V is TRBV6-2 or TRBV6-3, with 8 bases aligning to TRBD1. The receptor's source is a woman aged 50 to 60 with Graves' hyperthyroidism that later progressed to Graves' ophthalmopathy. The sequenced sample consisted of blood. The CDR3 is CASSRGQGARGYTF. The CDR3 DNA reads TGTGCCAGCAGCCGAGGGCAGGGGGCGAGAGGCTACACCTTC.